This T cell receptor (beta chain) was observed in a study of identical twins. Study results and limitations: Carriage of fewer insertions was seen in abundant cord blood beta clonotypes, whereas memory repertoires showed none. The study found that models underestimated out-of-frame TCR alpha sharing in monozygotic twins.

Points on this clonotype: Its specificity is unknown.

CDR3 length: 13 amino acids. V lost 6 bases to trimming and J lost 4 bases, with 11 bases between them. CDR1 and CDR2 (germline): SGHKS, YYEKEE (reference sequence). A universal primer binding site was introduced by template switching. The final cDNA contained unique molecular identifiers. Via MiXCR, TCRdb re-called the 5' RACE reads, giving one row per CDR3 protein. The table includes roughly 290,000 distinct CDR3 sequences, roughly 8.6% detected once. The sample was also reused in another study, on yellow fever vaccine responses in identical twins.

This clonotype was sampled from a young woman in good health. The V gene is TRBV5-5, the J gene TRBJ2-1, with D maybe TRBD1 (5 bases). Sequenced input: CD8+ T cells sorted from blood. As DNA, the CDR3 is TGTGCCAGCACATCCCAGGGATACAATGAGCAGTTCTTC. Translating it yields CASTSQGYNEQFF.